A single sample gave rise to the 4 T cell receptor beta chains below, sequenced in a study of blood T cell repertoires in COVID-19. Generated by immunoSEQ multiplex PCR, the TCRdb table keeps only in-frame clones and is missing some. The sample has some 310,000 clones, 75% to 90% seen once. Sequenced: peripheral blood. The source is a woman aged 25 to 39 with COVID-19, enrolled during active disease.

V and J are TRBV27 and TRBJ2-6; D may be TRBD1 (5 bases). Germline V lookup: CDR1 MNHEY, CDR2 SMNVEV (reference sequence). The CDR3 length is 16 residues. With 3 bases removed from V and 0 bases from J, the gap between germline ends came to 9 bases. CDR3 in amino acids: CASSLLRDSGANVLTF. The CDR3 DNA reads as TGTGCCAGCAGTTTGCTCAGGGACTCTGGGGCCAACGTCCTGACTTTC.

The chain has TRBV7-2 and TRBJ2-7; perhaps TRBD1 as D (5 bases). Trimming shortened V by 2 bases and J by 7 bases, and 12 bases separated the two germline ends. From germline, CDR1 is SGHTA and CDR2 FQGNSA. This CDR3 has 13 amino acids. The CDR3 region is CASSLIGAGEQYF. The CDR3 nucleotides are TGTGCCAGCAGCTTAATAGGGGCCGGAGAGCAGTACTTC. The full variable domain, completed using reference TRBV7-2 and TRBJ2-7, is GAGVSQSPSNKVTEKGKDVELRCDPISGHTALYWYRQSLGQGLEFLIYFQGNSAPDKSGLPSDRFSAERTGGSVSTLTIQRTQQEDSAVYLCASSLIGAGEQYFGPGTRLTVT.

This clone was seen more than once but under ten times. This rearrangement joins TRBV7-8 to TRBJ2-7; TRBD1 is a possible D gene (7 bases). Trimming removed 5 bases from V and 2 bases from J, with 10 bases in between. This CDR3 region has 13 residues. Germline-derived CDR1 and CDR2 are SGHVS and FQNEAQ. The CDR3 bases are TGTGCCAGCAGCCGCAGGGGGGCCTACGAGCAGTACTTC. Translation gives CASSRRGAYEQYF.

This clone came up once. The chain uses TRBV11-2 and TRBJ2-7; 11 nucleotides match TRBD2. Germline lookup yields CDR1 SGHAT and CDR2 FQNNGV. V shed 5 bases and J 2 bases; nucleotides not matched to a gene: 5. This CDR3 has 15 residues. In DNA form, the CDR3 reads TGTGCCAGCAGCGCATTAGCGGGAGGGCCCTACGAGCAGTACTTC. Translating it yields CASSALAGGPYEQYF. The whole variable domain, filled in from reference TRBV11-2 and TRBJ2-7, reads EAGVAQSPRYKIIEKRQSVAFWCNPISGHATLYWYQQILGQGPKLLIQFQNNGVVDDSQLPKDRFSAERLKGVDSTLKIQPAKLEDSAVYLCASSALAGGPYEQYFGPGTRLTVT.